This T cell receptor beta chain was found in a study of radiotherapy plus CTLA-4 blockade in lung cancer (dated by TCRdb to the late 2010s). As for the study more broadly: Objective responses were observed in more than 15% of enrolled patients, and disease control was achieved in about 32%.

Receptor amplification or capture employed the immunoSEQ multiplex PCR assay. TCRdb stores this immuneACCESS table with in-frame sequences only. Part of the clones is absent; in the studies checked, under half of the shortfall reflects unresolved V genes, and no reason is known for the rest. This sample has approximately 94,000 clones in its table, and approximately 82% of those were observed once. The ten largest clones represent about 25% of the sample. For this clone: Its specific antigen is unknown. Per-nucleotide qualities are absent, and no much larger clonotype sits a single base away.

What the study reported, not specific to this receptor: The strongest predictors of response, as reported, were early dynamic changes in blood T cell clones along with a rise in serum interferon-beta after radiation. After treatment with radiotherapy and ipilimumab, TCR clones that originated in tumors expanded in peripheral blood.

The study tested focal radiation therapy combined with CTLA-4 blockade (ipilimumab) in patients with chemo-refractory metastatic non-small-cell lung cancer. Material: peripheral blood, obtained from a patient treated with radiotherapy plus ipilimumab. The receptor was derived from a human donor with non-small cell lung cancer that progressed on radiotherapy plus ipilimumab.

The nucleotide sequence reads TGTGCCAGCAGCGACGGGACGGACTACAATGAGCAGTTCTTC. It codes for CASSDGTDYNEQFF. Here the chain combines TRBV13 and TRBJ2-1; the D call is tentative, TRBD1 or TRBD2, as each matches 5 bases. According to the germline V gene (reference sequence), CDR1 reads PRHDT and CDR2 reads FYEKMQ. Its CDR3 holds 14 amino acids, cysteine through phenylalanine. The entry retains the CDR3 DNA only, 42 bases that are in frame from base 1. The trim is 5 bases for V and 3 bases for J, with a gap of 11 bases between the germline ends.